This T cell receptor (beta chain) emerged from a study of vaccination and CD4 T cells after COVID-19 (dated by TCRdb to the early 2020s). For the wider study: Every convalescent patient had a positive nasal swab PCR test for SARS-CoV-2, with mild disease in about 9 patients and severe disease in one. Six males and four females were included in the convalescent cohort, with two Hispanic individuals, seven Caucasians, two Asians and one multiracial person represented. Two doses of either the Pfizer-BioNTech BNT162b2 vaccine (n=8) or the Moderna mRNA-1273 vaccine (n=2) were administered to participants. Post-COVID blood samples from convalescent patients were collected a median of roughly 100 days after diagnosis, with a range of roughly 30 to 170 days. The time from the second vaccine dose to post-vaccine blood sampling had a median of roughly 70 days and ranged from roughly 12 to 250 days. Overlapping spike peptide pools from SARS-CoV-2 and from the common cold coronaviruses HCoV-NL63, HCoV-OC43 and HCoV-229E were used as culture stimuli. Control cultures received a CEFX viral epitope pool as the positive control, an HIV-1 Nef peptide pool as the negative control, or no peptide. In over 8 COVID-19 convalescent patients and a handful of infection-naive healthy vaccine recipients, researchers compared the spike-specific CD4+ TCR repertoire from before mRNA vaccination with the repertoire from after.

The meaning of the sample's treatment or condition label: approximately 9-day PBMC culture with coronavirus spike peptide pools or control peptides (ViraFEST assay). The ViraFEST assay was used in the study, in which antigen-specific T cells were expanded with peptide pools and expanded clonotypes were subsequently identified by TCR sequencing. The convalescent patients' positive SARS-CoV-2 PCR tests were from March to December 2020, which was before the Alpha, Beta and Delta variants emerged in the United States. Each well held 1.5 million to 2.5 million PBMCs cultured with roughly 10 ug/ml peptide pools in IMDM containing around 5.5% human AB serum and roughly 9 IU/ml IL-2. On days 3 and 7, half of the culture medium was replaced with fresh IL-2-containing medium. After about nine days of culture, CD4+ T cells were isolated by negative selection with the EasySep CD4+ T cell isolation kit. Ficoll-Paque Plus gradient centrifugation was used to isolate PBMCs from whole blood, and the isolated PBMCs were then either used fresh or cryopreserved at -140C. Culture conditions were generally each tested in triplicate wells.

Library preparation employed PCR. TCR sequencing of DNA from cultured CD4+ T cells used the Oncomine TCR Beta short-read assay at the Johns Hopkins FTIC core. The QIAamp micro DNA kit was used to extract genomic DNA from the cultured CD4+ T cells. The Oncomine TCR Beta libraries from cultured CD4+ T cells were pooled using unique dual indexes and then sequenced on an Illumina iSeq 100. In the original analysis: Non-productive sequences were filtered out, and CDR3s that did not start with C, did not end with F or W, or were shorter than 7 amino acids were discarded. The MANAFEST web application identified antigen-specific clonotypes by comparing peptide-stimulated wells against reference wells and other culture wells. An FDR below 0.05, an odds ratio above 5, and a productive frequency above 0.1% in at least two of three replicate wells were required for clones to be considered positive. A clonotype was classed as cross-reactive if the clonotype showed significant expansion both in SARS-CoV-2 spike wells and in at least one common cold coronavirus spike condition. CDR3 homology was assessed with Levenshtein distances (stringdist) and unrooted phylogenetic trees (ape) in R version 3.6.1. The public reads were run again by TCRdb, first through fastp at Q25 and then through MiXCR, and only productive beta chains were kept. Here each entry gathers all rows of one CDR3 protein and keeps the most common genes and DNA. The V and J calls and clone size come from TCRdb's table, not from the authors' own analysis. In all, the sample holds 15,000 to 19,000 distinct CDR3 sequences, and around 40% of those were seen once. The ten largest account for about 20% of the sample.

Study-wide conclusions, independent of this receptor: The median count of SARS-CoV-2-reactive clonotypes went up from roughly 21 after infection to roughly 38 after vaccination, although the change was not significant. Nearly all vaccine-specific clones in convalescent patients (304 of 307) were mono-reactive for SARS-CoV-2 spike rather than cross-reactive with common cold coronaviruses. In convalescent patients, a median about 86% of post-vaccine SARS-CoV-2-reactive clones were detected only after vaccination, suggesting vaccine-specific priming. The number of convalescent patients in the study was relatively small, and the study did not examine early timepoints following natural infection.

CDR1 DFQATT and CDR2 SNEGSKA are derived from the germline V gene (reference sequence). Germline trimming amounts to 7 bases on V and 12 bases on J, with 8 as the count of junction bases outside the gene matches. From cysteine to phenylalanine, the CDR3 is 12 amino acids long. The entry retains the CDR3 DNA only, 36 bases that are in frame from base 1. This clonotype has only a few counts. Its cognate antigen has yet to be identified. Base qualities are not at hand, and no much larger clone is one base apart. The receptor's source is a human donor with COVID-19. The specimen sequenced was cultured CD4+ T cells from blood. Recombination connected TRBV20-1 to TRBJ1-6; 8 bases in the junction line up with TRBD1. For the CDR3, the sequence is CSVRPGGGPLHF. In nucleotide form, the sequence is TGCAGTGTACGGCCAGGGGGCGGACCCCTCCACTTT.